This is a list of T cell receptor beta chains from one sample in a study of T-cell memory formation after mild COVID-19. TCRdb redid the calling of the 5' RACE reads with MiXCR, one entry per CDR3 protein. The sample lists around 65,000 distinct CDR3 sequences, 9.3% occurring once. The sequenced sample consisted of PBMCs or a T cell subset sorted from them (not recorded which). The receptors originated from a young man who had mild COVID-19 (a few samples of this study predate the infection). Cell type and time point are not known. The CDR3 runs from the conserved cysteine through the conserved F or W. The D gene is left open where the match is weak. Clone size is given for some rows only: seen once, a few or many times, or a class if the clone is expanded.

>TRBV24-1|many|TRBJ2-1|NA
CATSPAGVDPEQFF
TGTGCCACCAGCCCAGCTGGGGTAGATCCTGAGCAGTTCTTC
>TRBV20-1|few|TRBJ1-2|TRBD1
CSASNRDRYGYTF
TGCAGTGCCTCTAACCGGGACAGATATGGCTACACCTTC
>TRBV6-5|many|TRBJ2-5|NA
CASKLAAWGGETQYF
TGTGCCAGCAAACTCGCAGCTTGGGGTGGGGAGACCCAGTACTTC
>TRBV29-1|many|TRBJ2-5|TRBD1
CSVEMTGHQETQYF
TGCAGCGTTGAGATGACAGGGCACCAAGAGACCCAGTACTTC
>TRBV24-1|NA|TRBJ2-3|TRBD1
CATSDPGQGGTDTQYF
TGTGCCACCAGTGACCCTGGACAGGGGGGCACAGATACGCAGTATTTT
>TRBV4-2|few|TRBJ2-3|NA
CASSVAGLSTDTQYF
TGTGCCAGCAGTGTGGCGGGACTCAGCACAGATACGCAGTATTTT
>TRBV27|NA|TRBJ2-7|NA
CASSPKGPRRGEQYF
TGTGCCAGCAGCCCAAAGGGACCAAGACGCGGCGAGCAGTACTTC
>TRBV21-1|many|TRBJ2-1|NA
CASSWPRGPYNEQFF
TGTGCCAGCAGCTGGCCTCGGGGTCCCTACAATGAGCAGTTCTTC
>TRBV12-3/TRBV12-4|many|TRBJ2-7|TRBD1
CASRGTGGSYEQYF
TGTGCCAGCAGGGGGACAGGGGGTTCCTACGAGCAGTACTTC
>TRBV5-1|NA|TRBJ2-5|NA
CASSLGTWETQYF
TGCGCCAGCAGCTTAGGGACTTGGGAGACCCAGTACTTC
>TRBV6-2/TRBV6-3|few|TRBJ1-1|NA
CASSYRSDFEAFF
TGTGCCAGCAGTTACAGGTCAGATTTTGAAGCTTTCTTT
>TRBV7-2|NA|TRBJ2-3|NA
CASSTGTDTQYF
TGTGCCAGCAGCACAGGCACAGATACGCAGTATTTT
>TRBV19|few|TRBJ2-1|TRBD2
CASRARLAGGQTEQFF
TGTGCCAGTAGAGCCCGACTAGCGGGGGGGCAGACTGAGCAGTTCTTC
>TRBV20-1|few|TRBJ2-2|NA
CSARDPTKTGELFF
TGCAGTGCTAGAGATCCGACAAAAACCGGGGAGCTGTTTTTT
>TRBV9|NA|TRBJ1-1|TRBD1
CASSVGGTADTEAFF
TGTGCCAGCAGCGTAGGGGGGACAGCCGACACTGAAGCTTTCTTT
>TRBV18|NA|TRBJ1-6|NA
CASSPVQVNSPLHF
TGTGCCAGCTCACCCGTCCAGGTTAATTCACCCCTCCACTTT
>TRBV5-4|many|TRBJ2-3|TRBD1
CASSSGQGEADTQYF
TGTGCCAGCAGCTCCGGACAGGGAGAGGCGGATACGCAGTATTTT
>TRBV6-5|few|TRBJ2-3|TRBD2
CASSIAGGPADTQYF
TGTGCCAGCAGTATAGCGGGGGGGCCGGCAGATACGCAGTATTTT